The present T cell receptor beta chain was sequenced within a study of blood T cell repertoires in COVID-19. Sequenced by immunoSEQ multiplex PCR; TCRdb stores in-frame clones only, minus some. The sample carries about 36,000 clones, approximately 91% recorded once. Trimming removed 0 bases from V and 3 bases from J; junction bases left unmatched: 8. CDR3 size: 16 residues. Germline CDR1 reads LGHNA; CDR2 reads YSLEER. This TCR came from a man between 65 and 85 years old with acute or convalescent COVID-19. Material: peripheral blood. V is TRBV4-3 and J is TRBJ2-7, with 7 nucleotides matching TRBD1. CDR3 amino acids: CASSQELGRGIYEQYF. CDR3 bases: TGCGCCAGCAGCCAAGAATTGGGCAGGGGGATCTACGAGCAGTACTTC.